Following are 8 T cell receptor beta chains from one sample sequenced in a study of shared clonotypes between healthy human individuals. Some clones are missing from TCRdb's copy, which holds only in-frame ones; the method was immunoSEQ multiplex PCR. This sample has more than 400,000 clones; over 70% occur once, and the top ten carry about 13%. The sequencing sample was made of PBMCs. The receptors were sampled from a woman aged 40 to 50 in good health. Some clones in this sample may be carry-over from other donors' samples.

This clone was observed a single time. V is TRBV28 and J is TRBJ1-4; TRBD1 matches at 7 bases. Trimming cost V 8 bases and J 5 bases; bases outside gene matches: 8. This CDR3 spans 14 amino acids. Germline V gene lookup returns CDR1 MDHEN and CDR2 SYDVKM. The CDR3 protein is CASLPGTENEKLFF. The CDR3 DNA reads TGTGCCAGCCTCCCCGGGACAGAAAATGAAAAACTGTTTTTT.

The CDR3 is CASSVEVWTSGTDTQYF. In nucleotides, the CDR3 is TGTGCCAGCAGCGTAGAGGTTTGGACTAGCGGGACAGATACGCAGTATTTT. The chain recombines TRBV9 with TRBJ2-3, with 11 nucleotides matching TRBD2. The CDR3 spans 17 residues. J lost 3 bases, V lost 0 bases, and 6 bases had no gene match. Germline CDR1 reads SGDLS; CDR2 reads YYNGEE.

This clone was recorded a few times. One base away lies a much larger clone, so this may be a sequencing read error. The chain links TRBV6-1 to TRBJ2-3, with D maybe TRBD1 (6 bases). The CDR3 covers 14 residues. In germline, CDR1 is MNHNS, CDR2 SASEGT. V shed 7 bases and J shed 1 base, with 12 bases lying between them. Here the CDR3 reads CASTGDTGTDTQYF. In DNA form, the CDR3 reads TGTGCCAGCACAGGGGACACTGGCACAGATACGCAGTATTTT.

This rearrangement joins TRBV7-2 to TRBJ1-4; TRBD1 aligns across 8 bases. The CDR3 is 15 residues long. J was trimmed by 8 bases and V by 6 bases; bases with no gene match: 11. Germline CDR1 is SGHTA and CDR2 is FQGNSA. Here the CDR3 reads CASSLEGQAGEKLFF. CDR3 sequence (DNA): TGTGCCAGCAGTTTGGAGGGACAGGCGGGAGAAAAACTGTTTTTT.

V and J are TRBV5-4 and TRBJ2-7; TRBD2 matches at 11 bases. After removal of 5 bases from V and 4 bases from J, the junction contained 8 bases not matched to a gene. The germline V gene has CDR1 SGHNT and CDR2 YYREEE (reference sequence). The CDR3 is 15 residues long. CDR3 sequence reads: CASRPGLAEGYEQYF. CDR3 coding DNA: TGTGCCAGCAGGCCGGGACTAGCGGAGGGTTACGAGCAGTACTTC.

The V gene is TRBV18, the J gene TRBJ2-1, with TRBD2 as a possible D gene (6 bases). V was trimmed by 1 base and J by 7 bases, leaving 17 bases between them. The CDR3 spans 16 residues. Looked up from germline, CDR1 is KGHSH and CDR2 is LQKENI. CDR3 nucleotide sequence: TGTGCCAGCTCACCACTCGGCTGGAATGGGAGGAATGAGCAGTTCTTC. Its translation is CASSPLGWNGRNEQFF.

This clone was recorded only once. This chain connects TRBV7-9 to TRBJ1-2; the match to TRBD1 covers 7 bases. V gave up 1 base and J gave up 4 bases; unmatched junction bases: 9. From germline, CDR1 is SEHNR and CDR2 FQNEAQ (reference sequence). The CDR3 totals 16 residues. For the CDR3, the DNA is TGTGCCAGCAGCTTAGTGGGGAGGGGGCGCGTCTATGGCTACACCTTC. Protein: CASSLVGRGRVYGYTF.

As concerns this clone: A far larger clone is one base from this, pointing to a likely read error. The genes are TRBV30 and TRBJ2-5; D is unresolved. The CDR3 totals 14 residues. Germline V lookup: CDR1 GTSNPN, CDR2 SVGIG (reference sequence). The CDR3 protein is CDWSVLGDGGAQYF. The CDR3 DNA reads as TGTGACTGGAGTGTACTCGGCGACGGTGGGGCCCAGTACTTC. Drawing the rest from reference TRBV30 and TRBJ2-5, the complete variable domain is SQTIHQWPATLVQPVGSPLSLECTVEGTSNPNLYWYRQAAGRGLQLLFYSVGIGQISSEVPQNLSASRPQDRQFILSSKKLLLSDSGFYLCDWSVLGDGGAQYFGPGTRLLVL.